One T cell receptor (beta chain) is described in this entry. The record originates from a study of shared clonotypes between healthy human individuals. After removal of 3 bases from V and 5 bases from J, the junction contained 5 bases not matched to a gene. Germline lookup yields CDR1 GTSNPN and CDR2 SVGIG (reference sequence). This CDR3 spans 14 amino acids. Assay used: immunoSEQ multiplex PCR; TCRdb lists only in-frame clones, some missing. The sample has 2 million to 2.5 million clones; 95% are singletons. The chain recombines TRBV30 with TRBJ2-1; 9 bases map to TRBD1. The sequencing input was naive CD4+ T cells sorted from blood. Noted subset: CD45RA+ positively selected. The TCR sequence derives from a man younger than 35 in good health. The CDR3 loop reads CAWRGGQGHNEQFF. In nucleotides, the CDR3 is TGTGCCTGGAGGGGGGGACAGGGTCACAATGAGCAGTTCTTC.